Presented here are 10 T cell receptor beta chains from one specimen sequenced in a study of molecular identifiers for immune sequencing clone quantification. TCRdb reprocessed the PCR reads via MiXCR and lists one record per CDR3 protein. The top ten clones hold 0.74% of a sample with around 320,000 distinct CDR3 sequences, about 23% of them seen once. Sample: naive CD8+ T cells from blood, with Jurkat cell RNA spiked in. Subset: FACS-sorted CD8+CD4-CCR7+CD45RA+ naive T cells. The receptors come from a human donor in good health. Some libraries in this study had Jurkat cell RNA spiked in.

In this sample, this clonotype turned up a few times. The chain uses TRBV6-2 or TRBV6-3 and TRBJ2-7; D not resolved. This CDR3 is 13 amino acids long. Germline lookup yields CDR1 MNHEY and CDR2 SVGEGT. V dropped 1 base and J dropped 6 bases, with 10 bases sitting between them. CDR3 amino acids: CASSYFSKVEQYF. The CDR3 nucleotides read TGTGCCAGCAGTTACTTCAGTAAAGTCGAGCAGTACTTC.

Points on this clonotype: Given a much more abundant clone one base away, this may be a read error. The rearrangement links TRBV5-1 to TRBJ2-3; D remains ambiguous. V was clipped by 9 bases and J by 4 bases, with 15 bases between them. CDR1 is SGHRS and CDR2 is YFSETQ in the germline V gene. This CDR3 has 13 amino acids. The CDR3: CATRWGEPDTQYF. The DNA for the CDR3 is TGCGCCACCCGTTGGGGTGAGCCAGATACGCAGTATTTT.

This clonotype was picked up many times. The chain combines TRBV5-1 with TRBJ2-7, with 8 bases matching TRBD2. Per the germline V gene, CDR1 is SGHRS and CDR2 is YFSETQ. The CDR3 loop spans 15 amino acids. V shed 0 bases and J 1 base; nucleotides not matched to a gene: 3. The CDR3: CASSLDPGGSYEQYF. As DNA, the CDR3 is TGCGCCAGCAGCTTGGACCCGGGGGGGTCCTACGAGCAGTACTTC. Based on the CDR3 plus reference TRBV5-1 and TRBJ2-7, the full variable domain is KAGVTQTPRYLIKTRGQQVTLSCSPISGHRSVSWYQQTPGQGLQFLFEYFSETQRNKGNFPGRFSGRQFSNSRSEMNVSTLELGDSALYLCASSLDPGGSYEQYFGPGTRLTVT.

Notes on this clonotype: The germline gene is not matched at one end of the junction; a read error may be the cause. The CDR3 region is CASSFPGGEKLFF. The CDR3 DNA follows: TGTGCCAGCAGCTTCCCAGGGGGTGAAAAGCTGTTTTTT. This rearrangement joins TRBV7-9 to TRBJ1-4; 7 positions agree with TRBD1. Germline V gene lookup returns CDR1 SEHNR and CDR2 FQNEAQ (reference sequence). The CDR3 runs 13 residues. Full variable domain (outside the CDR3, taken from reference TRBV7-9 and TRBJ1-4): DTGVSQNPRHKITKRGQNVTFRCDPISEHNRLYWYRQTLGQGPEFLTYFQNEAQLEKSRLLSDRFSAERPKGSFSTLEIQRTEQGDSAMYLCASSFPGGEKLFFGSGTQLSVL.

V usage is TRBV13 and J usage is TRBJ2-7; D might be TRBD1 (5 bases). V lost 3 bases and J lost 6, with 12 bases in between. The germline gives CDR1 PRHDT, CDR2 FYEKMQ (reference sequence). This CDR3 is 13 amino acids long. The CDR3 here is CASSLGLPGEQYF. The DNA for the CDR3 is TGTGCCAGCAGCTTGGGGCTCCCTGGCGAGCAGTACTTC. The entire variable domain, with the rest obtained from reference TRBV13 and TRBJ2-7, is as follows: AAGVIQSPRHLIKEKRETATLKCYPIPRHDTVYWYQQGPGQDPQFLISFYEKMQSDKGSIPDRFSAQQFSDYHSELNMSSLELGDSALYFCASSLGLPGEQYFGPGTRLTVT.

CDR3 sequence: CASLEGATEAFF. CDR3 nucleotides: TGTGCCAGCCTGGAGGGGGCCACTGAAGCTTTCTTT. The chain recombines TRBV12-3 or TRBV12-4 with TRBJ1-1; 7 nucleotides agree with TRBD1. V trimming: 8 bases; J trimming: 4 bases; junction bases outside the gene matches: 4. The CDR3 totals 12 residues.

The chain uses TRBV7-9 and TRBJ2-3; D not certain. The CDR3 is 15 residues long. Germline loops: CDR1 SEHNR, CDR2 FQNEAQ (reference sequence). The germline V and J ends were trimmed by 2 bases and 1 base, with 10 bases remaining between them. CDR3 sequence reads: CASSLIWDGTDTQYF. The CDR3, as DNA: TGTGCCAGCAGCTTAATTTGGGATGGCACAGATACGCAGTATTTT.

This clonotype was recorded a few times. This chain uses TRBV6-2 or TRBV6-3 with TRBJ2-2, with D possibly being TRBD2 (5 bases). Trimming took 5 bases from V and 1 from J, leaving 17 bases between them. Germline loops: CDR1 MNHEY, CDR2 SVGEGT. CDR3 length: 17 residues. The CDR3 here is CASSPRRLSWNTGELFF. The CDR3 DNA reads as TGTGCCAGCAGTCCCCGCAGACTATCATGGAACACCGGGGAGCTGTTTTTT.

This clonotype appeared once. A much more abundant neighbour one base away suggests this may be a read error. V and J are TRBV13 and TRBJ1-1; tentatively, D is TRBD1 (5 bases). Germline V gives CDR1 PRHDT, CDR2 FYEKMQ (reference sequence). The CDR3 sequence is 16 residues long. This CDR3 is CARSSPPDTENTEAFF. The CDR3 DNA follows: TGTGCCCGCAGCTCCCCTCCGGACACCGAGAACACTGAAGCTTTCTTT. Using reference TRBV13 and TRBJ1-1 for the parts outside the CDR3, the full variable domain is AAGVIQSPRHLIKEKRETATLKCYPIPRHDTVYWYQQGPGQDPQFLISFYEKMQSDKGSIPDRFSAQQFSDYHSELNMSSLELGDSALYFCARSSPPDTENTEAFFGQGTRLTVV.

Comments on this clonotype: Since a much larger clone is just one base distant, this may be a read error. The gene calls are TRBV30 and TRBJ2-2; the D is unclear. V shed 4 bases and J shed 4 bases, with 10 bases lying between them. This CDR3 is 13 amino acids long. Germline CDR1 and CDR2: GTSNPN and SVGIG (reference sequence). In DNA form, the CDR3 reads TGTGCCTGGAACTTGCTTACCACCGGGGAGCTGTTTTTT. Translated, it gives CAWNLLTTGELFF.